This TCR beta chain is drawn from a study of shared clonotypes between healthy human individuals. The data were produced by immunoSEQ multiplex PCR, yet TCRdb's version contains in-frame clones alone and is incomplete. The table lists under 600,000 clones, around 97% of them singletons. Trimming removed 3 bases from V and 0 bases from J, with 14 bases in between. Germline-derived CDR1 and CDR2 are SGHAT and FQDESV (reference sequence). The CDR3 has 17 residues. The sample consisted of naive CD4+ T cells sorted from blood. Specified subset: CD45RA+ positively selected. This rearrangement joins TRBV11-1 to TRBJ2-2, with no clear D. This sequence was found in a woman aged 30 to 39 in good health. CDR3 DNA: TGTGCCAGCAGCTTGTTGAACCGATTCGCGAACACCGGGGAGCTGTTTTTT. As protein: CASSLLNRFANTGELFF.